This is a list of T cell receptor beta chains from one sample in a study of blood T cell repertoires in COVID-19. Data came from immunoSEQ multiplex PCR; TCRdb stores just in-frame clones and leaves some out. Of just over 60,000 clones listed, 80% are singletons. Sequencing was done on a sample of peripheral blood. Receptors were obtained from a young man with COVID-19, enrolled during active disease. Both conserved end residues are trimmed from each CDR3.

cdr3_length,v_call,cdr3_aa
13,TRBV12-5,ASGPGQGVKYEQY
11,TRBV2,ASRWDRNQPQH
10,TRBV2,ARGAANSPLH
13,TRBV4-1,ASSLSGLFTDTQY
12,TRBV11-3,ASRTSGRGDTQY
13,TRBV27,ASSLIQRGNNEQF
9,TRBV19,APERVYEQY
15,TRBV9,ASSQSVRLAGGDTQY
17,TRBV19,ASSIDKGRRVLTFYEQY
12,TRBV27,ASSWSGHTGELF
12,TRBV29-1,SAAYRGGRETQY
11,TRBV29-1,SYGTGVSYGYT
11,TRBV30,AWSVGGLNTIY
11,TRBV30,AWTSIQTGGRT
12,TRBV11-1,ASSRRTGDTEAF
12,TRBV6-5,ASSYSREITEAF
11,TRBV19,ASSMPRNYGYT
12,TRBV6-5,ASSPPGVATEAF
14,TRBV28,ASSSKDTITTDGYT
12,TRBV13,ASSFETSTDTQY
12,TRBV5-1,ASSNRDTTYEQY
12,TRBV30,AWILQGAHWRYT
12,TRBV5-6,ASSLGDRDYGYT
12,TRBV5-4,ASSDGQGAYEQY
9,TRBV20-1,SAEQGNTIY
14,TRBV6-5,ASSYDGAVMNTEAF
10,TRBV5-8,ASSFGDYGYT
12,TRBV29-1,SVETGDLEETQY
14,TRBV5-8,ASSLAVTGGRTEAF
13,TRBV6-1,ASSEKQGEDSPLH
11,TRBV14,ASSQGGLEKLF
10,TRBV5-4,ASSSTTTEAF
16,TRBV28,ASSLMGRTSRGRNEQF
10,TRBV28,ASSLEVETQY
13,TRBV3-1/TRBV3-2,ASSPDRGLNTEAF
10,TRBV6-6,ASSWTRETQY
15,TRBV6-2/TRBV6-3,ASSYSGAGGLAQPQH
9,TRBV30,AWSKGGEAF
12,TRBV5-1,ASSLDFGNSPLH
13,TRBV5-1,ASSLLGSRGDTQY
12,TRBV5-4,ASSLESPVDEQY
12,TRBV3-1/TRBV3-2,ASSPRDSSYEQY
14,TRBV11-3,ASSLVGWGGQETQY
11,TRBV29-1,SVEDQGGSTQY
12,TRBV3-1/TRBV3-2,ASSPHRANYGYT
14,TRBV5-1,ASSRDRVASNEKLF
12,TRBV27,ASSPWESNQPQH
9,TRBV6-4,ASGISYEQY
15,TRBV2,ASSGGASGTSVYEQY
14,TRBV19,ASSTGLLVSGNTIY
14,TRBV7-9,ASSLGAGTAKNIQY
14,TRBV18,ASSLLREPGEETQY
10,TRBV11-3,ASSLEGGVGY
11,TRBV6-2/TRBV6-3,ASSSRHSYEQY